This T cell receptor (beta chain) was retrieved from a study of monozygotic twins with inflammatory bowel disease. Study-wide points: IBD patients exhibited fewer clonotypes shared with other individuals than healthy twins, particularly with disease activity.

With respect to this clonotype: Its specificity is not known.

TCRdb reanalyzed the 5' RACE reads, giving one entry per CDR3 protein sequence and no DNA. The sample totals roughly 320,000 distinct CDR3 sequences; its top ten clones hold 5.6%. Germline V gene lookup returns CDR1 LGHDT and CDR2 YNNKEL (reference sequence). The CDR3 has 15 residues. The rearrangement uses TRBV3-1 and TRBJ2-3; TCRdb indicates TRBD2, and absent DNA this call remains unverified. This TCR was recovered from a human donor with ulcerative colitis or Crohn's disease, or a healthy co-twin of an affected twin (not recorded which). The sequenced material came from blood. This CDR3 is CASSTPGGPTDTQYF.